This T cell receptor beta chain was found in a study of response to subunit inactivated influenza vaccine (dated by TCRdb to the late 2010s). Looking at the study overall: To follow how T cells responded to a trivalent subunit inactivated influenza vaccine, the researchers relied on deep quantitative profiling of the T cell receptor repertoire.

Library preparation was by RT-PCR. Sequencing used an Illumina HiSeq 2500. The raw public reads went through TCRdb reprocessing: fastp at Q25, MiXCR clone calling, in-frame beta chains kept. All rows with the same CDR3 protein become a single entry with the most common DNA and genes. The sample table lists some 640,000 distinct CDR3 sequences, roughly 13% of them with a count of one. The ten largest make up approximately 7% of the sample. In regard to this clonotype: It has no known antigen specificity. Per-nucleotide qualities are absent, and no much larger clonotype sits a single base away.

V and J are trimmed by 6 bases and 2 bases, and the gene matches miss 5 bases of the junction. Measured from the cysteine to the phenylalanine, the CDR3 is 13 residues long. The kept DNA is CDR3 alone, 39 bases in frame from the first base. The germline V gene supplies CDR1 SQVTM and CDR2 ANQGSEA. What the study reported, not specific to this receptor: The authors proposed that each seasonal influenza vaccination may bring in only a limited number of new T cells.

The sequencing used PBMCs from blood, collected 14 to 15 days before vaccination. Recombination linked TRBV29-1 to TRBJ1-1; the junction holds 8 bases that match TRBD1. The TCR sequence derives from a man in his fifties or sixties who received an inactivated influenza vaccine. Donor details come from another sample of the same person, matched by shared clones. The sequence in DNA is TGCAGCGTCGTACCAGGGGGCAACACTGAAGCTTTCTTT. Translated, this gives CSVVPGGNTEAFF.